The T cell receptor beta chain described here comes from a study of monozygotic twins with inflammatory bowel disease. The study's findings and limits: Especially with disease activity, IBD patients shared fewer clonotypes with others than healthy twins did.

Through template switching, UMIs that included a 6-nucleotide sample barcode were added. TCRdb reprocessed the 5' RACE reads, with one entry per CDR3 protein and no DNA. The sample yields fewer than 450,000 distinct CDR3 sequences, of which the top ten take up 2.5% to 3%. The CDR3 runs 14 residues. To note about this clonotype: Its antigen is undetermined.

The rearrangement uses TRBV12-3 or TRBV12-4 and TRBJ2-7; the TRBD1 assignment by TCRdb is unverifiable without DNA. The sample consisted of blood. The sequence came from a human donor with ulcerative colitis or Crohn's disease, or a healthy co-twin of an affected twin (not recorded which). This chain's CDR3 is CASSLGSPPLEQYF.